What follows is one T cell receptor beta chain and its context. Using genomic DNA as the template, TCR beta VDJ and CDR3 profiling was carried out. TCRdb recomputed calls from the reads with MiXCR, one row per CDR3 protein. The table records about 470,000 distinct CDR3 sequences, around a third of them present only once. The CDR3 runs 11 residues. V lost 7 bases, J lost 5 bases, and 9 bases lay in between. Per germline, CDR1 PRHDT and CDR2 FYEKMQ (reference sequence). The data stem from a study of CD8+CD57+ T cells in acquired aplastic anemia. Patients picked for sequencing had shown CD8+CD57+ cell expansion detected by flow cytometry.

V and J are TRBV13 and TRBJ2-7; D is uncertain. The sequence was obtained from a human donor with aplastic anemia. Sequencing was performed on sorted CD4+, CD8+, or CD8+CD57+ T cells (not recorded which) from PBMCs. This CDR3 is CASKATDEQYF. For the CDR3, the DNA is TGTGCCAGCAAAGCTACCGACGAGCAGTACTTC. The entire variable domain, with the rest obtained from reference TRBV13 and TRBJ2-7, is as follows: AAGVIQSPRHLIKEKRETATLKCYPIPRHDTVYWYQQGPGQDPQFLISFYEKMQSDKGSIPDRFSAQQFSDYHSELNMSSLELGDSALYFCASKATDEQYFGPGTRLTVT.